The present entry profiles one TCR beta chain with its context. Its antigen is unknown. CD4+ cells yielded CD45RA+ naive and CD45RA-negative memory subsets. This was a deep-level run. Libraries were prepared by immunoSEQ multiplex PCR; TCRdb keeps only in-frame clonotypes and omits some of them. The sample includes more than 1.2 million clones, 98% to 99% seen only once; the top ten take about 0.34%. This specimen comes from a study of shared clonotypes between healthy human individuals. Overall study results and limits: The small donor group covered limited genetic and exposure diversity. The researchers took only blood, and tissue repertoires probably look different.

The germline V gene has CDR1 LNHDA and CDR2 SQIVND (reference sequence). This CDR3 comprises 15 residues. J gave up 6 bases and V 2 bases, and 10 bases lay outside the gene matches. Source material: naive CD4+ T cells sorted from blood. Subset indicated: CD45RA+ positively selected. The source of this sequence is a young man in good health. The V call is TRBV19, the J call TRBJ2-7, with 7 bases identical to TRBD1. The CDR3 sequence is CASSIRQGTGVEQYF. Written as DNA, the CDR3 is TGTGCCAGTAGTATAAGACAGGGCACCGGAGTCGAGCAGTACTTC. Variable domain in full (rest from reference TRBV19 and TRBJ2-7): DGGITQSPKYLFRKEGQNVTLSCEQNLNHDAMYWYRQDPGQGLRLIYYSQIVNDFQKGDIAEGYSVSREKKESFPLTVTSAQKNPTAFYLCASSIRQGTGVEQYFGPGTRLTVT.